The 12 T cell receptor beta chains below come from one sample, sequenced in a study of prognosis after radiotherapy for stage I lung cancer. Starting from genomic DNA, TCR beta CDR3 was amplified through two-round multiplex PCR. Specific primers for each TRBV and TRBJ gene were what first-round PCR used. TCRdb recomputed calls from the multiplex PCR reads with MiXCR, one row per CDR3 protein. The table records approximately 16,000 distinct CDR3 sequences, about a third of them present only once. This material consisted of PBMCs, taken before or after stereotactic body radiation therapy (not recorded which). The receptors stem from a donor over 45 with non-small cell lung cancer.

Judged by abundance, this clonotype is medium-sized. The genes are TRBV20-1 and TRBJ1-5; 8 bases agree with TRBD1. The CDR3 contains 14 residues. Germline V gives CDR1 DFQATT, CDR2 SNEGSKA (reference sequence). The V and J ends lost 6 bases and 6 bases, in that order; junction bases with no gene match: 10. The CDR3 here is CSAGGQGDSQPQHF. The CDR3, as DNA: TGCAGTGCGGGCGGACAGGGTGATAGTCAGCCCCAGCATTTT.

This clonotype came up many times. This rearrangement joins TRBV20-1 to TRBJ2-5; 9 bases match TRBD2. CDR3 length equals 17 residues. CDR1 is DFQATT and CDR2 is SNEGSKA in the germline V gene (reference sequence). Germline trimming cut 0 bases from V and 1 base from J; bases unmatched to any gene: 9. The CDR3 bases are TGCAGTGCTAGAGATCGCCGACTAGCGGTAATCCAAGAGACCCAGTACTTC. This encodes CSARDRRLAVIQETQYF.

In this sample, this clonotype turned up many times. This chain uses TRBV5-1 with TRBJ2-2; 12 bases match TRBD1. The CDR3 spans 18 residues. Trimming cost V 2 bases and J 4 bases; bases outside gene matches: 9. Germline-derived CDR1 and CDR2 are SGHRS and YFSETQ. The CDR3: CASSLGTGGQFITGELFF. Here the CDR3 DNA reads TGCGCCAGCAGCTTAGGGACAGGGGGCCAATTCATCACCGGGGAGCTGTTTTTT.

Concerning this clonotype itself: A single base separates this from a much larger clone, so it may be a read error. This rearrangement joins TRBV5-1 to TRBJ1-6; 7 bases align to TRBD1. The CDR3 extends over 15 amino acids. Germline CDR1 and CDR2: SGHRS and YFSETQ. CDR3 region: CASSLPLTGRPPFHF. CDR3 in DNA: TGCGCCAGCAGCTTGCCCTTGACAGGGAGGCCACCCTTCCACTTT. The entire variable domain, with the rest obtained from reference TRBV5-1 and TRBJ1-6, is as follows: KAGVTQTPRYLIKTRGQQVTLSCSPISGHRSVSWYQQTPGQGLQFLFEYFSETQRNKGNFPGRFSGRQFSNSRSEMNVSTLELGDSALYLCASSLPLTGRPPFHFGNGTRLTVT.

V gene TRBV6-5 combines with J gene TRBJ2-1; perhaps D is TRBD1 or TRBD2 (5 bases each). CDR3 length: 14 residues. Trimming took 0 bases from V and 6 from J, leaving 9 bases between them. Germline CDR1 is MNHEY and CDR2 is SVGAGI. The CDR3 spells CASSYSGGTNEQFF. Here the CDR3 DNA reads TGTGCCAGCAGTTACTCGGGTGGGACCAATGAGCAGTTCTTC.

This clonotype was detected many times. The chain has TRBV2 and TRBJ2-7; no clear D gene. V was clipped by 8 bases and J by 3 bases, with 11 bases between them. The CDR3 sequence is 12 residues long. Germline V gene data show CDR1 as SNHLY and CDR2 as FYNNEI. CDR3 in DNA: TGTGCCAGCTTCGAAAACAGCTACGAGCAGTACTTC. Its protein is CASFENSYEQYF.

In its sample, this clonotype was seen many times. The rearrangement links TRBV4-1 to TRBJ2-7, with TRBD2 matching 13 bases. Germline CDR1 MGHRA, CDR2 YSYEKL. CDR3 length: 15 residues. V gave up 4 bases and J gave up 6 bases; unmatched junction bases: 6. DNA of the CDR3: TGCGCCAGCAGCCCGGGACTAGCGGGATCCGGCGAGCAGTACTTC. Encoded protein: CASSPGLAGSGEQYF.

This clonotype occurred many times. The chain is built from TRBV4-2 and TRBJ2-1; perhaps TRBD2 as D (6 bases). Germline lookup yields CDR1 LGHNA and CDR2 YNFKEQ. The CDR3 has 16 residues. The V gene lost 4 bases and the J gene lost 4 bases, with 17 bases spanning the gap. The CDR3 sequence: CASSPTVGGIYNEQFF. The CDR3 DNA sequence: TGTGCCAGCAGCCCCACTGTGGGAGGTATTTACAATGAGCAGTTCTTC.

In this sample, this clonotype turned up many times. This chain's CDR3 is CASSYRPATSINEQFF. The DNA for the CDR3 is TGTGCCAGCAGTTACCGTCCAGCGACTAGCATCAATGAGCAGTTCTTC. J is TRBJ2-1 and V is TRBV6-5; 7 bases match TRBD2. This CDR3 region has 16 residues. Germline CDR1 is MNHEY and CDR2 is SVGAGI. J lost 6 bases, V lost 2 bases, and 10 bases had no gene match.

This clonotype was seen many times. The rearrangement joins TRBV7-9 to TRBJ2-3; D gene unclear. The CDR3 is made up of 14 amino acids. Germline values: CDR1 SEHNR, CDR2 FQNEAQ (reference sequence). V gave up 1 base and J gave up 1 base, with 6 bases separating them. CDR3 DNA sequence: TGTGCCAGCAGCTTAGACGCGGGCACAGATACGCAGTATTTT. It codes for CASSLDAGTDTQYF.

Of note for this clonotype: This sequence may be a read error, since a much larger clone differs from it by one base. This rearrangement joins TRBV29-1 to TRBJ2-1; D possibly corresponds to TRBD1 (6 bases). The CDR3 extends over 14 amino acids. Per germline, CDR1 SQVTM and CDR2 ANQGSEA. CDR3 protein: CSVGGGQSYNGQFF. The CDR3 DNA sequence: TGCAGCGTTGGAGGGGGTCAATCCTACAATGGGCAGTTCTTC.

This clonotype was seen at least ten times. The chain couples TRBV7-9 to TRBJ1-2, with D maybe TRBD1 (6 bases). In germline, CDR1 is SEHNR, CDR2 FQNEAQ (reference sequence). Trimming removed 5 bases from V and 8 bases from J, with 21 bases in between. This CDR3 has 15 amino acids. The chain's CDR3 is CASSTQHNRAGGYTF. The DNA of the CDR3 is TGTGCCAGCAGCACTCAGCACAACAGGGCAGGGGGCTACACCTTC.